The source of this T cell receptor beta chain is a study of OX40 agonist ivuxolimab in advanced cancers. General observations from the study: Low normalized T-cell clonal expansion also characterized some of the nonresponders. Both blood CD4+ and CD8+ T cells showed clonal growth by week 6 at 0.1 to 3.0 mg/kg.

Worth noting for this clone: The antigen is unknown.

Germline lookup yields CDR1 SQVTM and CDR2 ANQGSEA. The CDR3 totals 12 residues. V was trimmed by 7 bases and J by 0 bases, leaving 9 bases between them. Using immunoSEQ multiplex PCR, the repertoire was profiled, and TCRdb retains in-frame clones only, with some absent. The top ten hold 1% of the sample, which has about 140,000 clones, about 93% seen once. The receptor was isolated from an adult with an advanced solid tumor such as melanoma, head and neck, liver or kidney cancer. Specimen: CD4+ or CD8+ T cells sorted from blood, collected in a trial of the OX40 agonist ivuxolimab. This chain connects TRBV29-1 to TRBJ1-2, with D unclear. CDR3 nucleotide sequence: TGCAGCGCCCTAACCGCTAACTATGGCTACACCTTC. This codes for CSALTANYGYTF.